One and the same sample provided the 28 T cell receptor beta chains below, sequenced in a study of neurological immune-mediated disorders. In TCRdb, the 5' RACE reads were re-called with MiXCR into one record per CDR3 protein. The repertoire holds 95,000 or so distinct CDR3 sequences, with 3% to 4.5% as singletons. Sequencing was done on a sample of PBMCs. The receptors stem from a woman aged 18-35 years with multiple sclerosis.

This chain joins TRBV5-1 and TRBJ1-2, with 9 bases aligning to TRBD1. The germline V gene encodes CDR1 SGHRS and CDR2 YFSETQ. V shed 4 bases and J 13 bases; nucleotides not matched to a gene: 5. The CDR3 totals 11 residues. CDR3 amino acids: CASSEQGAVTF. For the CDR3, the DNA is TGCGCCAGCAGCGAACAGGGGGCCGTCACCTTC.

This clonotype was seen ten or more times. The chain recombines TRBV7-2 with TRBJ1-5; no firm D call. Germline V gene sequence: CDR1 SGHTA, CDR2 FQGNSA. Trimming took 5 bases from V and 0 from J, leaving 20 bases between them. There are 18 residues in the CDR3. CDR3 in amino acids: CASSMTGPLLYSNQPQHF. The DNA of the CDR3 is TGTGCCAGCAGCATGACCGGACCCCTCCTTTATAGCAATCAGCCCCAGCATTTT.

Ten or more counts support this clonotype. The rearrangement joins TRBV7-6 to TRBJ1-1; weak D call: TRBD1 (5 bases). CDR3 length equals 13 residues. Between the trimmed V and J ends, which lost 4 bases and 1 base, there was a span of 7 bases. The germline V gene has CDR1 SGHVS and CDR2 FNYEAQ. The CDR3 nucleotides read TGTGCCAGCAGCTGGGACGGGAACACTGAAGCTTTCTTT. Translated, it gives CASSWDGNTEAFF.

This clonotype was picked up many times. The chain is built from TRBV4-2 and TRBJ2-7; D possibly corresponds to TRBD1 (6 bases). CDR1 is LGHNA, CDR2 YNFKEQ, per germline. The CDR3 has 15 residues. V was trimmed by 1 base and J by 7 bases, leaving 17 bases between them. This CDR3 reads CASSQGQAGLEEQYF. DNA for the CDR3: TGTGCCAGCAGCCAAGGACAGGCGGGTCTTGAGGAGCAGTACTTC.

This clonotype was recorded many times. V and J are TRBV27 and TRBJ2-3; D is perhaps TRBD2 (5 bases). Trimming stripped 8 bases from V and 0 bases from J, with 21 bases between. Germline V gene sequence: CDR1 MNHEY, CDR2 SMNVEV (reference sequence). This CDR3 has 17 amino acids. CDR3 DNA: TGTGCCAGCGGCCCTCAGGCGTGGACTCAAAGCACAGATACGCAGTATTTT. This encodes CASGPQAWTQSTDTQYF.

J is TRBJ1-1 and V is TRBV4-1; possibly TRBD1 for D (5 bases). Trimming took off 3 bases at V and 1 base at J, with 12 bases between the two ends. The CDR3 covers 15 residues. Looked up from germline, CDR1 is MGHRA and CDR2 is YSYEKL. CDR3 coding DNA: TGCGCCAGCAGCCAGGGGGTCACTACGAACACTGAAGCTTTCTTT. Translation gives CASSQGVTTNTEAFF.

In this sample, this clonotype turned up many times. The chain combines TRBV20-1 with TRBJ1-2; tentative D call: TRBD1 (6 bases). The germline CDR1 and CDR2 sequences are DFQATT and SNEGSKA (reference sequence). The CDR3 covers 15 residues. V lost 2 bases, J lost 0 bases, and 13 bases lay in between. The CDR3 bases are TGCAGTGCTAGACCTACAGGGAAGGCTAACTATGGCTACACCTTC. Amino acids: CSARPTGKANYGYTF.

This clonotype has a count of ten or more. The CDR3 sequence is CSARPRTGNYGYTF. CDR3 coding DNA: TGCAGTGCTAGACCCCGTACAGGGAACTATGGCTACACCTTC. V and J are TRBV20-1 and TRBJ1-2; D might be TRBD1 (6 bases). Germline assignment: CDR1 DFQATT and CDR2 SNEGSKA (reference sequence). Deletions cut 2 bases from V and 2 bases from J, with 12 bases between. The CDR3 has 14 amino acids.

The sample holds many counts of this clonotype. This chain connects TRBV15 to TRBJ2-1; no definite D call. Looked up from germline, CDR1 is LNHNV and CDR2 is YYDKDF (reference sequence). Trimming removed 0 bases at V and 6 bases at J, with 12 bases between. The CDR3 length is 15 residues. This CDR3 is CATSRERLIINEQFF. The DNA of the CDR3 is TGTGCCACCAGCAGAGAAAGACTCATTATCAATGAGCAGTTCTTC.

This clonotype came up many times. The V call is TRBV9, the J call TRBJ2-7, with a possible D match to TRBD2 (5 bases). The CDR3 contains 13 residues. The V and J ends lost 2 bases and 1 base respectively, with 7 bases between them. The germline gives CDR1 SGDLS, CDR2 YYNGEE. CDR3: CASSVDYSYEQYF. CDR3 DNA sequence: TGTGCCAGCAGCGTCGACTATTCCTACGAGCAGTACTTC.

This clonotype was observed many times. The chain is built from TRBV9 and TRBJ2-4; 7 nucleotides line up with TRBD1. This CDR3 contains 15 residues. Germline lookup yields CDR1 SGDLS and CDR2 YYNGEE. With 4 bases clipped from V and 7 bases from J, the junction kept 11 bases outside the gene matches. CDR3 bases: TGTGCCAGCAGCCCATCACCTCTCAGGGGGAACATTCAGTACTTC. Protein product: CASSPSPLRGNIQYF.

This clonotype was counted ten times or more. The chain carries TRBV5-1 and TRBJ1-1; no firm D call. Germline V gene sequence: CDR1 SGHRS, CDR2 YFSETQ. V gave up 0 bases and J gave up 0 bases, with 9 bases separating them. The CDR3 is 15 amino acids. The DNA for the CDR3 is TGCGCCAGCAGCTTGGCCTCGGCGCTGAACACTGAAGCTTTCTTT. Translated, it gives CASSLASALNTEAFF.

The chain combines TRBV11-1 with TRBJ2-7, with unresolved D. CDR3 length: 14 residues. Germline V CDR1 and CDR2: SGHAT, FQDESV (reference sequence). V was trimmed by 5 bases and J by 1 base, leaving 12 bases between them. In DNA, the CDR3 is TGTGCCAGCAGCCACCGACTCACTTCCTACGAGCAGTACTTC. It yields the protein CASSHRLTSYEQYF.

This clonotype was seen a few times. The CDR3 is CASRPPSTGELFF. CDR3 nucleotide sequence: TGTGCCAGCAGACCCCCCAGCACCGGGGAGCTGTTTTTT. The chain is built from TRBV11-2 and TRBJ2-2; D unresolved. Germline lookup yields CDR1 SGHAT and CDR2 FQNNGV. CDR3 length equals 13 residues. V lost 6 bases to trimming and J lost 4 bases, with 9 bases between them. The full variable domain, in which reference TRBV11-2 and TRBJ2-2 provide the parts outside the CDR3, is EAGVAQSPRYKIIEKRQSVAFWCNPISGHATLYWYQQILGQGPKLLIQFQNNGVVDDSQLPKDRFSAERLKGVDSTLKIQPAKLEDSAVYLCASRPPSTGELFFGEGSRLTVL.

This clonotype was seen at least ten times. The chain links TRBV20-1 to TRBJ2-3; D is ambiguous. Germline V gives CDR1 DFQATT, CDR2 SNEGSKA (reference sequence). Trimming took off 5 bases at V and 4 bases at J, with 13 bases between the two ends. CDR3 length: 13 amino acids. The CDR3 sequence: CSAPDPAADTQYF. The CDR3 nucleotides are TGCAGTGCTCCCGACCCGGCGGCAGATACGCAGTATTTT.

This clonotype was detected ten times or more. The chain has TRBV2 and TRBJ1-5; the match to TRBD1 covers 7 bases. Germline CDR1 and CDR2: SNHLY and FYNNEI. V was clipped by 9 bases and J by 5 bases; unmatched bases: 10. The CDR3 consists of 14 residues. For the CDR3, the DNA is TGTGCCAGTCGCGGACAGGTATCGGATCAGCCCCAGCATTTT. Protein: CASRGQVSDQPQHF.

The table lists this clonotype with many counts. The V gene is TRBV3-1, the J gene TRBJ1-3; D is undetermined. The V gene's germline CDR1 is LGHDT and CDR2 YNNKEL (reference sequence). The CDR3 runs to 15 residues. V was shortened by 0 bases and J by 2 bases, with 8 bases between the two germline ends. CDR3 protein: CASSQDTVAGNTIYF. CDR3 sequence (DNA): TGTGCCAGCAGCCAAGATACAGTAGCTGGAAACACCATATATTTT.

This clonotype was counted at least ten times. The rearrangement joins TRBV29-1 to TRBJ1-1; maybe TRBD1 (6 bases). The CDR3 contains 13 residues. The V gene lost 5 bases and the J gene lost 4 bases, with 14 bases spanning the gap. Germline V gene data show CDR1 as SQVTM and CDR2 as ANQGSEA. CDR3 nucleotide sequence: TGCAGCGTTTGCAGGGGTCGGGGCACTGAAGCTTTCTTT. It is translated as CSVCRGRGTEAFF.

In its sample, this clonotype was seen a few times. The chain couples TRBV29-1 to TRBJ2-5; tentatively, D is TRBD2 (7 bases). Trimming removed 4 bases at V and 5 bases at J, with 17 bases between. From germline, CDR1 is SQVTM and CDR2 ANQGSEA. The CDR3 is 14 residues long. The CDR3 DNA follows: TGCAGCGTTGTTGGTGCGGGGGCGGGGGAGACCCAGTACTTC. It codes for CSVVGAGAGETQYF.

The rearrangement joins TRBV12-3 or TRBV12-4 to TRBJ2-3, with TRBD2 as a possible D gene (5 bases). There are 12 residues in the CDR3. The V end was cut by 9 bases, the J end by 11 bases, with 18 bases between. CDR3: CASRTLPEEQYF. The CDR3 coding sequence is TGTGCCAGTCGGACTCTTCCCGAGGAGCAGTATTTT.

This clonotype was observed many times. The chain joins TRBV12-3 or TRBV12-4 to TRBJ1-6; TRBD1 aligns across 7 bases. The CDR3 length is 14 residues. V dropped 4 bases and J dropped 9; count of bases not matched to a gene: 6. CDR3 residues: CASSYRGWGSPLHF. In nucleotides, the CDR3 is TGTGCCAGCAGTTACAGGGGCTGGGGTTCACCCCTCCACTTT.

Notes on this clonotype: A single base separates this from a much larger clone, so it may be a read error. Written as DNA, the CDR3 is TGTGCCAGCAGTTTAGGAAGGGGTAATGAAAGACTGTTTTTT. This sequence encodes CASSLGRGNERLFF. The chain uses TRBV12-3 or TRBV12-4 and TRBJ1-4, with D maybe TRBD1 (5 bases). The CDR3 runs 14 residues.

The sample holds many counts of this clonotype. V usage is TRBV3-1 and J usage is TRBJ1-1; no firm D call. Trimming removed 4 bases at V and 6 bases at J, with 15 bases between. This CDR3 is built from 14 residues. Germline CDR1 is LGHDT and CDR2 is YNNKEL (reference sequence). CDR3 bases: TGTGCCAGCAGCCCCAACCGGGTGGTCGCTGAAGCTTTCTTT. It yields the protein CASSPNRVVAEAFF.

This clonotype was recorded many times. The V gene is TRBV4-1, the J gene TRBJ1-3, with 7 nucleotides matching TRBD1. The CDR3 loop spans 15 amino acids. The germline V gene encodes CDR1 MGHRA and CDR2 YSYEKL. V was clipped by 6 bases and J by 0 bases; unmatched bases: 5. The CDR3 here is CASRVQGSSGNTIYF. CDR3 in DNA: TGCGCCAGCAGGGTACAGGGGAGCTCTGGAAACACCATATATTTT.

The J gene is TRBJ2-7, the V gene TRBV27; the D gene is possibly TRBD2 (5 bases). This CDR3 is 11 amino acids long. The V and J ends lost 5 bases and 6 bases respectively, with 8 bases between them. Germline V CDR1 and CDR2: MNHEY, SMNVEV (reference sequence). CDR3: CASSDGGEQYF. The CDR3 DNA sequence: TGTGCCAGCAGTGACGGAGGCGAGCAGTACTTC.

This clonotype showed up many times. The J gene is TRBJ2-5, the V gene TRBV4-1; 10 bases match TRBD1. The CDR3 has 15 amino acids. Trimming cost V 0 bases and J 4 bases; bases outside gene matches: 2. Germline assignment: CDR1 MGHRA and CDR2 YSYEKL. The CDR3 region is CASSQEGTGAETQYF. The CDR3 DNA follows: TGCGCCAGCAGCCAAGAGGGGACAGGGGCAGAGACCCAGTACTTC.

This clonotype was seen at least ten times. The V and J genes are TRBV25-1 and TRBJ1-5; 8 bases are shared with TRBD1. Germline CDR1 MGHDK, CDR2 SYGVNS. The CDR3 is 14 residues long. The V gene end was trimmed by 8 bases and the J gene end by 6 bases; junction bases not matched to a gene: 9. CDR3 in amino acids: CASQNAGGGQPQHF. The CDR3 DNA reads TGTGCCAGCCAGAATGCAGGGGGCGGTCAGCCCCAGCATTTT.

Many counts were recorded for this clonotype. The CDR3 bases are TGTGCCAGCAGGGGACAGTTAATAAACACTGAAGCTTTCTTT. This gives the protein CASRGQLINTEAFF. The V and J genes are TRBV12-3 or TRBV12-4 and TRBJ1-1; 7 bases fit TRBD1. The CDR3 has 14 amino acids. The V and J ends lost 6 bases and 2 bases, in that order; junction bases with no gene match: 6.